Each of the 26 T cell receptor beta chains below was sequenced from the same sample in a study of OX40 agonist ivuxolimab in advanced cancers. Library preparation was by the immunoSEQ multiplex PCR assay. What TCRdb holds here is the immuneACCESS table cut down to in-frame rearrangements. Part of the clones is not present; checked against another copy, under half of the missing clones reflect an unresolved V gene, and the others are unexplained. The sample table records 77,000 or so clones; more than 80% of these occur just once. The top ten clones comprise approximately 2.2% of the sample. Sequences were derived from CD4+ or CD8+ T cells sorted from blood, sampled in a trial of the OX40 agonist ivuxolimab. These receptors were taken from an adult with an advanced solid tumor such as melanoma, head and neck, liver or kidney cancer.

This clone was recorded once. CDR3 DNA: TGTGCCAGTAGTATAGAAGCAGTTAGCAATCAGCCCCAGCATTTT. Amino acids: CASSIEAVSNQPQHF. The V and J genes are TRBV19 and TRBJ1-5; D is uncertain. Trimming took off 0 bases at V and 0 bases at J, with 6 bases between the two ends. Germline CDR1 reads LNHDA; CDR2 reads SQIVND (reference sequence). The CDR3 has 15 residues.

The V call is TRBV28, the J call TRBJ2-6; D is undetermined. CDR1 is MDHEN, CDR2 SYDVKM, per germline. The V and J ends lost 1 base and 0 bases respectively, with 4 bases between them. This CDR3 region has 15 residues. In DNA, the CDR3 is TGTGCCAGCAGTTTATCCGTCTCTGGGGCCAACGTCCTGACTTTC. It specifies CASSLSVSGANVLTF.

J is TRBJ2-2 and V is TRBV10-3; no clear D. This CDR3 comprises 14 residues. Germline loops: CDR1 ENHRY, CDR2 SYGVKD. V lost 8 bases, J lost 1 base, and 11 bases lay in between. In DNA, the CDR3 is TGTGCCATCGTAAAGGGAAAGAACACCGGGGAGCTGTTTTTT. Protein product: CAIVKGKNTGELFF.

In this sample, this clone turned up a few times. The chain links TRBV5-1 to TRBJ1-5, with D unresolved. This CDR3 comprises 16 residues. Germline CDR1 reads SGHRS; CDR2 reads YFSETQ. Trimming cost V 2 bases and J 4 bases, with 16 bases left between them. The DNA of the CDR3 is TGCGCCAGCAGCTTTGGGGAGACGGCGGGTAATCAGCCCCAGCATTTT. Its translation is CASSFGETAGNQPQHF.

The chain uses TRBV5-1 and TRBJ1-2; 7 bases fit TRBD1. Trimming at V came to 3 bases and at J to 5 bases, leaving 10 bases not matched to a gene. This CDR3 is built from 15 residues. Germline V gene data show CDR1 as SGHRS and CDR2 as YFSETQ. CDR3 DNA sequence: TGCGCCAGCAGCTCGGATGGACAGGCGTTGTATGGCTACACCTTC. It translates to CASSSDGQALYGYTF.

This chain uses TRBV25-1 with TRBJ1-1; TRBD1 is a possible D gene (5 bases). The CDR3 is 17 residues long. CDR1 and CDR2 (germline): MGHDK, SYGVNS. Trimming cost V 3 bases and J 1 base, with 18 bases left between them. This CDR3 is CASSENRGAKTNTEAFF. The CDR3 DNA reads as TGTGCCAGCAGTGAGAACCGCGGGGCCAAGACGAACACTGAAGCTTTCTTT.

This rearrangement joins TRBV2 to TRBJ2-5; tentatively, D is TRBD2 (6 bases). Germline V gene data show CDR1 as SNHLY and CDR2 as FYNNEI. CDR3 size: 13 residues. V was pared by 5 bases and J by 4 bases, with 11 bases between. This chain's CDR3 is CASSWGEIETQYF. CDR3 coding DNA: TGTGCCAGCAGTTGGGGGGAAATAGAGACCCAGTACTTC.

DNA of the CDR3: TGCGCCAGCAGCTTGGTAGGGTTTAATGAGCAGTTCTTC. Protein: CASSLVGFNEQFF. This rearrangement joins TRBV5-1 to TRBJ2-1; D not resolved. V lost 0 bases and J lost 7, with 8 bases in between. The CDR3 runs to 13 residues. Germline CDR1 and CDR2: SGHRS and YFSETQ.

This clone appeared once. J is TRBJ2-3 and V is TRBV5-4; perhaps TRBD2 as D (5 bases). In germline, CDR1 is SGHNT, CDR2 YYREEE (reference sequence). This CDR3 has 14 amino acids. Trimming removed 5 bases from V and 4 bases from J, with 14 bases in between. CDR3 residues: CASRERRIPDTQYF. CDR3 nucleotides: TGTGCCAGCAGGGAGAGGAGGATCCCAGATACGCAGTATTTT. The variable domain in full, with the rest retrieved from reference TRBV5-4 and TRBJ2-3, is ETGVTQSPTHLIKTRGQQVTLRCSSQSGHNTVSWYQQALGQGPQFIFQYYREEENGRGNFPPRFSGLQFPNYSSELNVNALELDDSALYLCASRERRIPDTQYFGPGTRLTVL.

The chain couples TRBV7-2 to TRBJ2-1, with a tentative D call TRBD2 (6 bases). V was pared by 1 base and J by 0 bases, with 16 bases between. This CDR3 spans 18 amino acids. The germline V gene encodes CDR1 SGHTA and CDR2 FQGNSA. The CDR3 is CASSLEPASASSYNEQFF. Here the CDR3 DNA reads TGTGCCAGCAGCTTAGAGCCAGCTAGCGCGAGCTCCTACAATGAGCAGTTCTTC.

The chain couples TRBV9 to TRBJ1-1; D is uncertain. V shed 0 bases and J shed 1 base, with 10 bases lying between them. The CDR3 covers 15 residues. From germline, CDR1 is SGDLS and CDR2 YYNGEE. This chain's CDR3 is CASSVGGSANTEAFF. In nucleotides, the CDR3 is TGTGCCAGCAGCGTAGGAGGGTCCGCGAACACTGAAGCTTTCTTT.

A single count supports this clone. The chain couples TRBV7-3 to TRBJ2-3; 11 bases are a match to TRBD2. The CDR3 extends over 15 amino acids. V lost 5 bases to trimming and J lost 6 bases; unmatched junction nucleotides: 7. Germline CDR1 is SGHTA and CDR2 is FQGTGA. The CDR3 DNA reads TGTGCCAGCAGCCTTGGGACTAGCGGTGGCGATACGCAGTATTTT. Translating it yields CASSLGTSGGDTQYF.

The chain couples TRBV27 to TRBJ1-4; the D gene is possibly TRBD1 (6 bases). Germline lookup yields CDR1 MNHEY and CDR2 SMNVEV (reference sequence). V was shortened by 7 bases and J by 10 bases, with 19 bases between the two germline ends. The CDR3 loop spans 14 amino acids. The CDR3 protein is CASTSTGRVGKLFF. The CDR3 DNA follows: TGTGCCAGCACTAGCACAGGGAGGGTGGGAAAACTGTTTTTT.

V gene TRBV6-6 combines with J gene TRBJ1-1, with 8 bases lining up with TRBD1. The CDR3 extends over 13 amino acids. The ends lost 9 bases at V and 3 bases at J; junction bases unmatched: 6. Germline CDR1 MNHNY, CDR2 SVGAGI (reference sequence). For the CDR3, the DNA is TGTGCCAGGGAGGACAGGGCTGACACTGAAGCTTTCTTT. Translating gives CAREDRADTEAFF.

This chain connects TRBV10-2 to TRBJ2-4; 8 bases map to TRBD1. The CDR3 length is 12 residues. V lost 6 bases, J lost 8 bases, and 3 bases stayed unmatched. Germline CDR1 and CDR2: WSHSY and SAAADI. CDR3 sequence reads: CASRGQVDIQYF. CDR3 nucleotides: TGCGCCAGCAGGGGACAGGTGGACATTCAGTACTTC.

The chain couples TRBV7-2 to TRBJ2-7; 9 nucleotides align to TRBD1. J was trimmed by 10 bases and V by 5 bases; bases with no gene match: 6. Germline CDR1 is SGHTA and CDR2 is FQGNSA. The CDR3 has 12 amino acids. The CDR3 DNA reads TGTGCCAGCAGCCCTCGGGACAGGGATCAGTACTTC. This encodes CASSPRDRDQYF.

This clone was detected once. V usage is TRBV1 and J usage is TRBJ1-2; whether TRBD1, the table's D call, matches the DNA was not checked. TRBV1 counts as a pseudogene. This CDR3 spans 15 amino acids. CDR3: CTSSQAGTHYYGYTF. As DNA, the CDR3 is TGCACCAGCAGCCAAGCCGGGACACACTACTATGGCTACACCTTC.

This chain links TRBV7-9 with TRBJ2-4; D is unresolved. The V end was cut by 2 bases, the J end by 6 bases, with 11 bases between. This CDR3 has 14 amino acids. Germline CDR1 SEHNR, CDR2 FQNEAQ (reference sequence). CDR3 protein: CASSLTAVGNIQYF. The CDR3 nucleotides are TGTGCCAGCAGCTTAACGGCCGTAGGAAACATTCAGTACTTC.

This clone was seen just once. This sequence joins TRBV7-9 and TRBJ1-5, with TRBD1 as a possible D gene (5 bases). Deletions cut 1 base from V and 1 base from J, with 8 bases between. From germline, CDR1 is SEHNR and CDR2 FQNEAQ (reference sequence). The CDR3 consists of 15 residues. The CDR3 nucleotides read TGTGCCAGCAGCTTAGTTGGGGGAAGCAATCAGCCCCAGCATTTT. As protein: CASSLVGGSNQPQHF.

V usage is TRBV18 and J usage is TRBJ2-7, with 7 bases matching TRBD1. The CDR3 has 14 amino acids. Germline CDR1 and CDR2: KGHSH and LQKENI. V shed 0 bases and J 2 bases; nucleotides not matched to a gene: 1. CDR3 in DNA: TGTGCCAGCTCACCACCGACAGGGACCTACGAGCAGTACTTC. It is translated as CASSPPTGTYEQYF.

This chain links TRBV5-4 with TRBJ2-7; D remains unclear. The CDR3 is 16 amino acids. V was pared by 4 bases and J by 5 bases, with 22 bases between. The germline V gene encodes CDR1 SGHNT and CDR2 YYREEE (reference sequence). CDR3 in amino acids: CASSPHLGSATHEQYF. The CDR3 DNA is TGTGCCAGCAGCCCCCACTTAGGGTCCGCTACCCACGAGCAGTACTTC.

This chain links TRBV29-1 with TRBJ2-5; 7 bases agree with TRBD1. The CDR3 has 13 amino acids. Germline CDR1 SQVTM, CDR2 ANQGSEA. J was trimmed by 1 base and V by 6 bases; bases with no gene match: 5. CDR3 DNA: TGCAGCGTCGGGACAGCCTCCCAAGAGACCCAGTACTTC. The encoded protein is CSVGTASQETQYF.

This chain uses TRBV4-3 with TRBJ1-5, with TRBD1 as a possible D gene (5 bases). The CDR3 sequence is 15 residues long. V dropped 5 bases and J dropped 3 bases, with 14 bases sitting between them. Germline-derived CDR1 and CDR2 are LGHNA and YSLEER. DNA of the CDR3: TGCGCCAGCAGCTGGACAAGGCTATACAATCAGCCCCAGCATTTT. Its translation is CASSWTRLYNQPQHF.

The V and J genes are TRBV21-1 and TRBJ1-2. TRBV21-1 is classified as a pseudogene. This CDR3 has 17 residues. The DNA for the CDR3 is TGTGCCAGCAGCAAAGACCAATCCAGAGTTTTTAACTATGGCTACACCTTC. Its protein product is CASSKDQSRVFNYGYTF.

CDR3 coding DNA: TGTGCCAGCAGCTTGACGGGTCAGCCCCAGCATTTT. This encodes CASSLTGQPQHF. V is TRBV7-2 and J is TRBJ1-5; no clear D gene. From germline, CDR1 is SGHTA and CDR2 FQGNSA. This CDR3 spans 12 amino acids. V shed 3 bases and J shed 6 bases, with 6 bases lying between them.

The V gene is TRBV6-5, the J gene TRBJ1-2; 7 positions agree with TRBD1. The J segment lost 4 bases and the V segment lost 5 bases, leaving 7 bases of the junction unmatched. The CDR3 sequence is 14 residues long. Germline loops: CDR1 MNHEY, CDR2 SVGAGI. CDR3 in amino acids: CASSLSGQIYGYTF. CDR3 sequence (DNA): TGTGCCAGCAGTCTATCGGGACAGATCTATGGCTACACCTTC.